A selection of T cell receptor beta chains follows, all from one sample in a study of blood T cell repertoires in COVID-19. Measured with immunoSEQ multiplex PCR; TCRdb has only the in-frame clones, and not every one. The table has roughly 14,000 clones, roughly 89% seen once. The sample consisted of peripheral blood. The receptors shown here come from a human donor in a cohort sampled during active COVID-19. The CDR3 runs from the conserved cysteine through the conserved F or W. A D gene is named only where the DNA matches it firmly. The size field is filled for only some rows; it gives once, few, many or a size class.

CDR3aa | CDR3nt | d_gene | v_gene | abundance | j_gene
CASSPLADLLYEQYF | TGTGCCAGTTCTCCTCTAGCGGATCTCCTCTACGAGCAGTACTTC | TRBD2 | TRBV27 | . | TRBJ2-7
CASSQDDPAYEQYF | TGCGCCAGCAGCCAAGATGATCCAGCCTACGAGCAGTACTTC | . | TRBV4-1 | . | TRBJ2-7
CATSRALAVAGEQYF | TGTGCCACCAGCAGAGCCCTAGCGGTTGCCGGCGAGCAGTACTTC | TRBD2 | TRBV15 | . | TRBJ2-7
CASSARGYTEAFF | TGTGCCAGCAGTGCCCGCGGGTACACTGAAGCTTTCTTT | . | TRBV28 | . | TRBJ1-1
CASSFGTAPIYEQYF | TGTGCCAGCAGCTTTGGGACAGCTCCTATCTACGAGCAGTACTTC | TRBD1 | TRBV7-9 | few | TRBJ2-7
CASLGENSPLHF | TGTGCCAGCCTCGGGGAGAATTCACCCCTCCACTTT | . | TRBV28 | . | TRBJ1-6
CASSQQGAAEAFF | TGTGCCAGCAGTCAACAGGGGGCCGCTGAAGCTTTCTTT | TRBD1 | TRBV12-3/TRBV12-4 | . | TRBJ1-1
CASSTGTSYNEQFF | TGTGCCAGCAGCACGGGGACAAGCTACAATGAGCAGTTCTTC | . | TRBV9 | . | TRBJ2-1
CASSILVRDEKLFF | TGTGCCAGTAGTATACTCGTGAGGGATGAAAAACTGTTTTTT | . | TRBV19 | . | TRBJ1-4
CASSYPPRGTTDTQYF | TGTGCCAGCAGTTATCCCCCCCGGGGGACCACAGATACGCAGTATTTT | . | TRBV6-6 | . | TRBJ2-3
CASSRTENSPLHF | TGTGCCAGCAGTCGGACTGAGAATTCACCCCTCCACTTT | . | TRBV6-2/TRBV6-3 | . | TRBJ1-6